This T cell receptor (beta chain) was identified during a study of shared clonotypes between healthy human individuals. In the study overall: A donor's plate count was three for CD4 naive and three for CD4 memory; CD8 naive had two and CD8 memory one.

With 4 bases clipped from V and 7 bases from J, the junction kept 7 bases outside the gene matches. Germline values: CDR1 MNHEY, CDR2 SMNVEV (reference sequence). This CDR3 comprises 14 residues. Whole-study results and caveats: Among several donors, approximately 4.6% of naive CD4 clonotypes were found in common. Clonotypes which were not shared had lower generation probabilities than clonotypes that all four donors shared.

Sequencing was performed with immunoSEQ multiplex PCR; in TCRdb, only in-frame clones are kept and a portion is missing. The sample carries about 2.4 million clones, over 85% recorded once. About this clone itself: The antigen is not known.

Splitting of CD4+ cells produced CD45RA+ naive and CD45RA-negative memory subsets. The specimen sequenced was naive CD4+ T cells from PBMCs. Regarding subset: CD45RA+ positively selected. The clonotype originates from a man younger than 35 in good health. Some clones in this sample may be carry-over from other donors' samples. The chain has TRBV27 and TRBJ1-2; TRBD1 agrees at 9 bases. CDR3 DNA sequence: TGTGCCAGCAGTTACGGACAGGGGAGGGGTGGCTACACCTTC. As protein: CASSYGQGRGGYTF.